This T cell receptor (beta chain) was found in a study of cytomegalovirus exposure and HLA in healthy donors. Turning to the study itself: Approximately 180 million T cells yielded under 130 million unique TCR beta sequences in earlier analysis.

Overall study findings and caveats: Among the most significant clusters, several appeared linked to common viral pathogens in a later analysis. Researchers left out some V segments, among them TRBV6-2 and TRBV6-3, as indistinguishable.

Germline V gene lookup returns CDR1 MGHRA and CDR2 YSYEKL. V was cut by 0 bases and J by 9 bases, with 15 bases left in between. The CDR3 consists of 15 residues. The table lists this clone with a few counts. Its antigen remains unknown. PCR amplification relied on 60 Vbeta primers (plus 13 Jbeta primers). Only in-frame clones appear in the TCRdb table, and some are missing; sequencing was by immunoSEQ multiplex PCR. The sample lists roughly 200,000 clones; approximately 90% were seen once. This clonotype originated in a boy between 2 and 10 years old in good health and CMV-seronegative. The specimen was PBMCs. The chain carries TRBV4-1 and TRBJ2-1; maybe TRBD1 (5 bases). CDR3 residues: CASSQEVSQGSEQFF. DNA of the CDR3: TGCGCCAGCAGCCAAGAGGTTTCCCAGGGTAGTGAGCAGTTCTTC.